The rows below give T cell receptor beta chains drawn from one sample of a study of blood T cell repertoires in COVID-19. Repertoires were generated with immunoSEQ multiplex PCR, while TCRdb's copy carries only in-frame clones and drops some. The table has some 150,000 clones, 86% seen once. Sequencing used peripheral blood. The source of these receptors is a man aged 70-80 years with acute or convalescent COVID-19. The CDR3 runs from the conserved cysteine through the conserved F or W.

cdr3_aa,j_call,v_call
CASSIDIQGPYTQYF,TRBJ2-3,TRBV19
CASSEGGTGGAKLFF,TRBJ1-4,TRBV28
CASSLGRGYYTF,TRBJ1-2,TRBV28
CASSFRTRYQPQHF,TRBJ1-5,TRBV21-1
CASSRGRGGVELFF,TRBJ1-4,TRBV7-8
CASSQQAYNSPLHF,TRBJ1-6,TRBV23-1
CASRYRHLPHTEAFF,TRBJ1-1,TRBV27
CASSLQSGGLWEQYF,TRBJ2-7,TRBV5-1
CASSTHRDTRETQYF,TRBJ2-5,TRBV27
CAISESDRPYEQYF,TRBJ2-7,TRBV10-3
CASSLGGGGTDTQYF,TRBJ2-3,TRBV7-9
CASSLNTNTGELFF,TRBJ2-2,TRBV7-2
CASSFRQGDTEAFF,TRBJ1-1,TRBV27
CASSQDLSGWRNNEQFF,TRBJ2-1,TRBV4-2
CASSATRALSEAFF,TRBJ1-1,TRBV2
CASSDIQLNQPQHF,TRBJ1-5,TRBV6-1
CASSLARASGGLETQYF,TRBJ2-5,TRBV7-6
CASSLAGTSVYLTDTQYF,TRBJ2-3,TRBV5-1
CASSQADMGLSYEQYF,TRBJ2-7,TRBV4-1
CASSWTRTGDTEAFF,TRBJ1-1,TRBV6-5
CASSVDSSGSWADTQYF,TRBJ2-3,TRBV9
CASSPQRAGNTIYF,TRBJ1-3,TRBV9
CASSLAEGRDTQYF,TRBJ2-3,TRBV5-1
CASSLPGTGDPDTQYF,TRBJ2-3,TRBV28
CASSQVPRSYNSPLHF,TRBJ1-6,TRBV3-1/TRBV3-2
CASSESSGVYGYTF,TRBJ1-2,TRBV2
CASSKRDRATEAFF,TRBJ1-1,TRBV19
CASSPVLAGYNEQFF,TRBJ2-1,TRBV18
CATSDTRTAGEAFF,TRBJ1-1,TRBV24-1
CASNGGYDEQYF,TRBJ2-7,TRBV2
CASSFGGDYGYTF,TRBJ1-2,TRBV5-6
CASSKDKKWGLGGGQGSMNTEAFF,TRBJ1-1,TRBV21-1
CASSQWASGDNEQFF,TRBJ2-1,TRBV4-2
CASVSGGGYEQYF,TRBJ2-7,TRBV5-6
CASSLQGGTEAFF,TRBJ1-1,TRBV6-5
CASSPGQGGTAFF,TRBJ1-1,TRBV11-2
CASSWGLDRVFFF,TRBJ2-4,TRBV5-1
CASSLDRAYEQYF,TRBJ2-7,TRBV12-3/TRBV12-4
CASSDGGYYGYTF,TRBJ1-2,TRBV2
CASSLVRGSNTGELFF,TRBJ2-2,TRBV7-2
CASSGKGVYEQYF,TRBJ2-7,TRBV7-2
CASSQGRNRQLLSYEQYF,TRBJ2-7,TRBV3-1/TRBV3-2
CATSAEFRTGGNEQYF,TRBJ2-7,TRBV15
CASSKARAPQPQHF,TRBJ1-5,TRBV21-1
CASSFDRGNTEAFF,TRBJ1-1,TRBV2
CASSVRMNTEAFF,TRBJ1-1,TRBV7-9
CASSPLRQDNSPLHF,TRBJ1-6,TRBV28
CASSFDPGLSTDTQYF,TRBJ2-3,TRBV5-4
CASSVPHMDRAQETQYF,TRBJ2-5,TRBV6-4
CASSRESEQFF,TRBJ2-1,TRBV7-6
CAWITRGYSGNTIYF,TRBJ1-3,TRBV30
CASSVAESEQYF,TRBJ2-7,TRBV11-2
CASRHSHRRLEGTGELFF,TRBJ2-2,TRBV19
CASSLGWGGGNNEQFF,TRBJ2-1,TRBV7-2
CSGRVAGNYNEQFF,TRBJ2-1,TRBV29-1
CATREGGGTEAFF,TRBJ1-1,TRBV24-1
CASRRGPISPLHF,TRBJ1-6,TRBV28
CASSVGTGVSYEQYF,TRBJ2-7,TRBV9
CSVEGVPTGGSTDTQYF,TRBJ2-3,TRBV29-1
CATSRGLGQGRMNTEAFF,TRBJ1-1,TRBV15